This T cell receptor (beta chain) emerged from a study of shared clonotypes between healthy human individuals. Study-wide findings and caveats: Donors were few, which limited the genetic and exposure-history diversity represented.

Worth noting for this clone: What it recognizes is unknown.

The investigators split CD4+ cells into a CD45RA+ naive subset and a CD45RA-negative memory subset. Data came from immunoSEQ multiplex PCR; TCRdb stores just in-frame clones and leaves some out. This sample has 1.5 million to 1.9 million clones; 98% occur once, and the top ten carry 0.4% to 0.45%. This CDR3 contains 17 residues. Per germline, CDR1 SGHTA and CDR2 FQGNSA. V lost 3 bases, J lost 0 bases, and 15 bases lay in between. This chain joins TRBV7-2 and TRBJ1-3; maybe TRBD1 (5 bases). The sequence was collected from a man aged 25 to 40 in good health. Specimen: naive CD4+ T cells sorted from blood. This sample's subset: CD45RA+ positively selected. CDR3 coding DNA: TGTGCCAGCAGCTTGAACATAGCGACAGACTCTGGAAACACCATATATTTT. This sequence encodes CASSLNIATDSGNTIYF.